Listed below are T cell receptor beta chains from one sample, sequenced in a study of T-cell reconstitution after alpha-beta-depleted transplantation in children. MiXCR was run by TCRdb on the PCR reads, yielding one entry per CDR3 protein. This sample has a few hundred thousand distinct CDR3 sequences; about 18% occur once, and the top ten carry less than 4%. The material sequenced was PBMCs from the stem cell graft donor, taken from the stem cell graft. The receptors were gathered from a human donor who donated a stem cell graft to a child with acute lymphoblastic leukemia. Both conserved end residues are part of each CDR3. Each record gives: CDR3 length, J gene, V gene, D gene, clone size, CDR3 DNA, CDR3 protein. A D gene is named only where the DNA matches it firmly. Only some rows state a clone size, as once, few, many or a class for expanded clones.

13	TRBJ2-7	TRBV7-7	TRBD1	NA	TGTGCCAGCAGCCTATCCCCGGACAGGGAGCAGTACTTC	CASSLSPDREQYF
15	TRBJ2-7	TRBV5-1	NA	few	TGCGCCAGCAGCCTTTCCCTGGGCTTCGGGGGAGAGCAGTACTTC	CASSLSLGFGGEQYF
16	TRBJ2-5	TRBV3-1	TRBD2	few	TGTGCCAGCAGCCAAGAACAGCGGGAGGGTGAGGAGACCCAGTACTTC	CASSQEQREGEETQYF
15	TRBJ1-1	TRBV9	TRBD1	NA	TGTGCCAGCAGCGTATACAGGGGGGAGAACACTGAAGCTTTCTTT	CASSVYRGENTEAFF
16	TRBJ1-1	TRBV5-1	NA	NA	TGCGCCAGCAGCTCTACATTAGGACAACAGAACACTGAAGCTTTCTTT	CASSSTLGQQNTEAFF
15	TRBJ2-2	TRBV12-3/TRBV12-4	NA	NA	TGTGCCAGCATCTTGGACGGAACCCTCACCGGGGAGCTGTTTTTT	CASILDGTLTGELFF
15	TRBJ2-5	TRBV12-3/TRBV12-4	NA	NA	TGTGCCAGCAGTTTCGGTGAGGGACCCCAAGAGACCCAGTACTTC	CASSFGEGPQETQYF
15	TRBJ1-3	TRBV6-1	NA	NA	TGTGCCAGCAGTGAACGGCCGGACTCTGGAAACACCATATATTTT	CASSERPDSGNTIYF
14	TRBJ2-5	TRBV27	NA	few	TGTGCCAGCGGGATAAGGGCAGAAAAAGAGACCCAGTACTTC	CASGIRAEKETQYF
16	TRBJ2-4	TRBV3-1	NA	few	TGTGCCAGCAGCCAAGGATCCCTTCGGGGGATAAACATTCAGTACTTC	CASSQGSLRGINIQYF